The 27 T cell receptor beta chains below all came from one sample that was sequenced in a study of cytotoxic CD8 clonotypes in ibrutinib-treated CLL. Assay used: immunoSEQ multiplex PCR; TCRdb lists only in-frame clones, some missing. This table holds 200,000 to 250,000 clones, 79% found once. Specimen: PBMCs, collected after 12 months of ibrutinib treatment. These receptors were obtained from a human donor with chronic lymphocytic leukemia.

As for this clone: One end of the junction varies from germline; a read error may be responsible. V is TRBV5-8 and J is TRBJ2-6; D not resolved. The V gene's germline CDR1 is SGHTS and CDR2 YDEGEE. The length of the CDR3 is 16 residues. The CDR3 region is CASGQAHTKSGQRPDF. CDR3 coding DNA: TGTGCCAGCGGTCAAGCTCACACAAAGTCGGGCCAACGTCCTGACTTC.

This clone was found many times. A read error may produce the germline difference seen at one junction end. This rearrangement joins TRBV2 to TRBJ2-7; D remains ambiguous. This CDR3 has 14 amino acids. Germline V gives CDR1 SNHLY, CDR2 FYNNEI. The CDR3 DNA sequence: TGTGCCAGCCGCCCTAGGGCCAATGAGTACGTGCAGTACTTC. This sequence encodes CASRPRANEYVQYF.

This clone was picked up one time. This chain joins TRBV5-4 and TRBJ1-3, with a possible D match to TRBD1 (6 bases). V lost 4 bases and J 1 base, leaving 15 bases between the germline ends. CDR1 is SGHNT, CDR2 YYREEE, per germline (reference sequence). The CDR3 is made up of 16 amino acids. CDR3 sequence: CASSPGGGPSGNTIYF. Written as DNA, the CDR3 is TGTGCCAGCAGCCCGGGCGGGGGGCCATCTGGAAACACCATATATTTT.

This chain links TRBV10-2 with TRBJ1-1; D gene ambiguous. Germline V CDR1 and CDR2: WSHSY, SAAADI. V was shortened by 6 bases and J by 1 base, with 9 bases between the two germline ends. CDR3 length: 13 residues. The CDR3 loop reads CASRRTQNTEAFF. The CDR3 nucleotides are TGCGCCAGCAGAAGAACCCAGAACACTGAAGCTTTCTTT.

V and J are TRBV19 and TRBJ2-5; D might be TRBD1 (5 bases). The ends were cut back, 3 bases at V and 2 bases at J, with 7 bases in the middle. Germline V gene lookup returns CDR1 LNHDA and CDR2 SQIVND (reference sequence). The CDR3 consists of 13 residues. Written as DNA, the CDR3 is TGTGCCAGTAGTATGGGGCAGCAAGAGACCCAGTACTTC. This sequence encodes CASSMGQQETQYF.

The CDR3 reads CASSESSASGLNEQFF. Here the CDR3 DNA reads TGCGCCAGCAGTGAGTCGTCGGCTAGCGGCCTCAATGAGCAGTTCTTC. The rearrangement links TRBV10-1 to TRBJ2-1, with TRBD2 matching over 7 bases. The CDR3 runs to 16 residues. After removal of 0 bases from V and 6 bases from J, the junction contained 8 bases not matched to a gene. Germline loops: CDR1 WNHNN, CDR2 SYGVQD (reference sequence).

The chain is built from TRBV6-5 and TRBJ1-2; possible D gene TRBD1, 6 bases. This CDR3 has 14 residues. V shed 6 bases and J shed 4 bases, with 15 bases lying between them. Germline CDR1 MNHEY, CDR2 SVGAGI. The CDR3 DNA is TGTGCCAGCAGGTTCCTCCAGGGGACCTATGGCTACACCTTC. It specifies CASRFLQGTYGYTF.

The chain links TRBV4-1 to TRBJ2-7; TRBD2 might be the D (5 bases). The CDR3 length is 16 residues. Germline V gives CDR1 MGHRA, CDR2 YSYEKL. Trimming left V 1 base short and J 4 bases short, with 17 bases between. The CDR3 DNA follows: TGCGCCAGCAGCCAAGTATCATACGCGGGCGGTTACGAGCAGTACTTC. Protein: CASSQVSYAGGYEQYF.

Only one count was recorded for this clone. J is TRBJ2-7 and V is TRBV5-1, with TRBD2 identical over 14 bases. J was trimmed by 6 bases and V by 4 bases; bases with no gene match: 15. This CDR3 comprises 18 residues. Per germline, CDR1 SGHRS and CDR2 YFSETQ. The CDR3 loop is CASSPRLAGGPSRREQYF. The CDR3 coding sequence is TGCGCCAGCAGCCCTCGACTAGCGGGGGGGCCGAGTAGGCGCGAGCAGTACTTC.

The chain links TRBV18 to TRBJ2-2; D is unclear. Per the germline V gene, CDR1 is KGHSH and CDR2 is LQKENI. There are 14 residues in the CDR3. V lost 0 bases and J lost 3, with 5 bases in between. The CDR3 nucleotides read TGTGCCAGCTCACCACCACTCGACACCGGGGAGCTGTTTTTT. Translation gives CASSPPLDTGELFF.

The chain has TRBV6-1 and TRBJ1-1; 11 nucleotides line up with TRBD1. CDR1 is MNHNS, CDR2 SASEGT, per germline. Trimming at V came to 8 bases and at J to 5 bases, leaving 7 bases not matched to a gene. The CDR3 has 14 residues. CDR3 protein: CASEQGQGGTEAFF. CDR3 nucleotide sequence: TGTGCCAGCGAACAGGGACAGGGGGGAACTGAAGCTTTCTTT.

The CDR3 sequence: CASSQTGEMEKLFF. CDR3 sequence (DNA): TGTGCCAGCTCCCAAACAGGGGAGATGGAAAAACTGTTTTTT. The chain links TRBV18 to TRBJ1-4; 7 bases align to TRBD1. The CDR3 is 14 amino acids. Germline CDR1 and CDR2: KGHSH and LQKENI. Trimming at V came to 6 bases and at J to 8 bases, leaving 9 bases not matched to a gene.

The chain employs TRBV15 and TRBJ2-3, with 11 bases matching TRBD2. The CDR3 is made up of 16 amino acids. CDR1 is LNHNV, CDR2 YYDKDF, per germline (reference sequence). With V trimmed by 5 bases and J by 1 base, 5 bases remained unmatched. The CDR3, as DNA: TGTGCCACCAGCCGCAAACTAGCGGGGGGCACAGATACGCAGTATTTT. This gives the protein CATSRKLAGGTDTQYF.

The chain uses TRBV5-1 and TRBJ2-1; 8 positions match TRBD1. This CDR3 contains 16 residues. Germline V gene sequence: CDR1 SGHRS, CDR2 YFSETQ. The V and J ends lost 0 bases and 7 bases, in that order; junction bases with no gene match: 9. CDR3 protein: CASSLANGQGLNEQFF. CDR3 DNA: TGCGCCAGCAGCTTGGCCAACGGACAGGGACTGAATGAGCAGTTCTTC.

A remark on this clone: The junction and the germline gene differ at one end; a read error may be behind it. The V call is TRBV5-4, the J call TRBJ2-1; D is unclear. The CDR3 has 14 amino acids. Germline lookup yields CDR1 SGHNT and CDR2 YYREEE (reference sequence). The CDR3 DNA sequence: TGTGCCAGCAGCTTGCCTACCTCCCACAATGAGCAGTTCTTC. Protein: CASSLPTSHNEQFF.

This clone has only a few counts. The rearrangement joins TRBV7-8 to TRBJ2-7; 10 bases map to TRBD2. This CDR3 is built from 15 residues. With 2 bases clipped from V and 6 bases from J, the junction kept 7 bases outside the gene matches. Germline V CDR1 and CDR2: SGHVS, FQNEAQ. The CDR3 spells CASSLQRGGRGEQYF. The CDR3 DNA sequence: TGTGCCAGCAGCTTACAGCGGGGGGGACGGGGCGAGCAGTACTTC. Full variable domain (remainder filled in from reference TRBV7-8 and TRBJ2-7): GAGVSQSPRYKVAKRGQDVALRCDPISGHVSLFWYQQALGQGPEFLTYFQNEAQLDKSGLPSDRFFAERPEGSVSTLKIQRTQQEDSAVYLCASSLQRGGRGEQYFGPGTRLTVT.

This clone occurred a few times. The chain has TRBV19 and TRBJ2-1; D is unresolved. With 3 bases removed from V and 8 bases from J, the gap between germline ends came to 14 bases. Germline loops: CDR1 LNHDA, CDR2 SQIVND (reference sequence). This CDR3 comprises 14 residues. CDR3 sequence reads: CASSIKDYWDEQFF. CDR3 bases: TGTGCCAGTAGTATTAAAGATTACTGGGATGAGCAGTTCTTC.

V gene TRBV11-2 combines with J gene TRBJ2-7, with D possibly matching TRBD1 (9 bases). Germline lookup yields CDR1 SGHAT and CDR2 FQNNGV. This CDR3 is 15 amino acids long. V dropped 3 bases and J dropped 3 bases, with 15 bases sitting between them. The CDR3 DNA reads TGTGCCAGCAGCTTTAGCGGGACAGGGCGCTACGAGCAGTACTTC. Its translation is CASSFSGTGRYEQYF.

This chain connects TRBV4-2 to TRBJ1-1; 8 bases match TRBD1. This CDR3 spans 15 amino acids. J was trimmed by 3 bases and V by 0 bases; bases with no gene match: 3. Germline CDR1 reads LGHNA; CDR2 reads YNFKEQ. The CDR3 here is CASSQDQGADTEAFF. CDR3 nucleotides: TGTGCCAGCAGCCAAGACCAGGGGGCTGACACTGAAGCTTTCTTT.

J is TRBJ1-5 and V is TRBV10-3; D is undetermined. V was trimmed by 4 bases and J by 0 bases, leaving 7 bases between them. Germline CDR1 and CDR2: ENHRY and SYGVKD. The CDR3 runs to 14 residues. For the CDR3, the DNA is TGTGCCATCAGTGGGGCAGGTAGCAATCAGCCCCAGCATTTT. It specifies CAISGAGSNQPQHF.

This clone appeared many times. The chain carries TRBV10-3 and TRBJ2-7, with 9 bases identical to TRBD1. The V gene end was trimmed by 6 bases and the J gene end by 6 bases; junction bases not matched to a gene: 9. From germline, CDR1 is ENHRY and CDR2 SYGVKD. This CDR3 has 14 residues. The CDR3 loop reads CAISQGTGTREQYF. The CDR3 region has the DNA TGTGCCATCAGCCAAGGGACAGGGACGCGCGAGCAGTACTTC.

The chain is built from TRBV11-2 and TRBJ1-2, with TRBD1 as a possible D gene (6 bases). Germline V gene data show CDR1 as SGHAT and CDR2 as FQNNGV. This CDR3 is built from 14 residues. The V end lost 1 base, the J end lost 5 bases, and 11 bases lay between the germline ends. The CDR3 is CASSLAEGGYGYTF. DNA of the CDR3: TGTGCCAGCAGCTTAGCAGAGGGGGGGTATGGCTACACCTTC.

V gene TRBV28 combines with J gene TRBJ2-5; 8 nucleotides agree with TRBD2. The germline V gene has CDR1 MDHEN and CDR2 SYDVKM. V gave up 6 bases and J gave up 5 bases; unmatched junction bases: 11. The CDR3 has 15 residues. The CDR3 here is CASSDATSATETQYF. CDR3 coding DNA: TGTGCCAGCAGCGATGCGACTAGCGCGACGGAGACCCAGTACTTC.

J is TRBJ2-7 and V is TRBV11-2, with 9 bases identical to TRBD2. The ends lost 3 bases at V and 6 bases at J; junction bases unmatched: 0. Germline V lookup: CDR1 SGHAT, CDR2 FQNNGV. The CDR3 length is 12 residues. The CDR3 DNA sequence: TGTGCCAGCAGCTTTAGCGGGAGCGAGCAGTACTTC. It yields the protein CASSFSGSEQYF.

The gene calls are TRBV5-8 and TRBJ1-2; D not resolved. The CDR3 sequence is 13 residues long. CDR1 and CDR2 from the germline V gene are SGHTS and YDEGEE. Trimming removed 4 bases at V and 6 bases at J, with 13 bases between. CDR3 DNA: TGTGCCAGCAGCCGCGTGACCGGGAATGGCTACACCTTC. Residues: CASSRVTGNGYTF.

CDR3 residues: CASSLGQFANEQFF. In DNA, the CDR3 is TGCGCCAGCAGCTTGGGACAGTTCGCGAATGAGCAGTTCTTC. The chain is built from TRBV5-1 and TRBJ2-1; D may be TRBD1 (5 bases). V was clipped by 0 bases and J by 7 bases, with 11 bases between them. CDR1 SGHRS and CDR2 YFSETQ come from the germline V gene. The CDR3 is made up of 14 amino acids.

This clone was seen only a few times. The V call is TRBV2, the J call TRBJ1-4; D unclear. The length of the CDR3 is 14 residues. Germline V gene data show CDR1 as SNHLY and CDR2 as FYNNEI. V lost 3 bases and J 4 bases, leaving 9 bases between the germline ends. CDR3 DNA: TGTGCCAGCAGTGAGGTAGAGGTTAATGAAAAACTGTTTTTT. Encoded protein: CASSEVEVNEKLFF.